The rows below give T cell receptor beta chains drawn from one sample of a study of response to subunit inactivated influenza vaccine. One entry per CDR3 protein, called by TCRdb with MiXCR from the RT-PCR reads. The data contain more than 400,000 distinct CDR3 sequences, 9.5% to 12% of them singletons. Here the sequenced sample was PBMCs from blood, taken 45 days after vaccination. The source is a man aged 45-65 years who received an inactivated influenza vaccine. The CDR3 runs from the conserved cysteine through the conserved F or W. A D gene is named only where the DNA matches it firmly. Not all rows give a size; the values are once, few, many and, for expanded clones, a class.

cdr3_length j_call d_call clone_size v_call cdr3_nt cdr3_aa
16 TRBJ2-5 TRBD2 few TRBV20-1 TGCAGTGCTTATAGTCCGGCTAGCGGGAGGGGGGAGACCCAGTACTTC CSAYSPASGRGETQYF
15 TRBJ2-6 NA NA TRBV5-1 TGCGCCAGCAGCCCTCGATCTCTTGGGGCCAACGTCCTGACTTTC CASSPRSLGANVLTF
13 TRBJ2-7 NA NA TRBV29-1 TGCAGCGCAGGGACCTCCCAAAGCTACGAGCAGTACTTC CSAGTSQSYEQYF
11 TRBJ2-3 NA few TRBV5-1 TGCGCCAGCGCCAATTCGGATACGCAGTATTTT CASANSDTQYF
16 TRBJ2-7 NA many TRBV5-1 TGCGCCAGCAGCTTGGAGTGGGGCCGGGGCTCCTACGAGCAGTACTTC CASSLEWGRGSYEQYF
12 TRBJ1-2 NA NA TRBV20-1 TGCAGTGCTCTAGACTCTAACTATGGCTACACCTTC CSALDSNYGYTF
13 TRBJ2-1 NA many TRBV11-2 TGTGCCAGCAGCTTTTGGACTAACAATGAGCAGTTCTTC CASSFWTNNEQFF
13 TRBJ1-2 NA many TRBV7-9 TGTGCCAGCAGCGCCGACACGTTCTATGGCTACACCTTC CASSADTFYGYTF
19 TRBJ2-3 NA few TRBV24-1 TGTGCCACCAGTGATACCGCTTCGGGGGTCGGTTCCTTACAGGGTACGCAGTATTTT CATSDTASGVGSLQGTQYF
14 TRBJ1-5 NA few TRBV20-1 TGCAGTGCTAGAGATGGGGGAGAGTCTCGGCCCCAGCATTTT CSARDGGESRPQHF
15 TRBJ2-5 TRBD2 NA TRBV28 TGTGCCAGCAATGAAGCGGGAGGGACTTTAGAGACCCAGTACTTC CASNEAGGTLETQYF
13 TRBJ1-4 NA NA TRBV7-2 TGTGCCAGCAGCCGCTACCGGGACGGAAAACTGTTTTTT CASSRYRDGKLFF
12 TRBJ2-2 NA NA TRBV29-1 TGCAGCGCCGAGGGGATCACCGGGGAGCTGTTTTTT CSAEGITGELFF
17 TRBJ2-6 NA NA TRBV6-1 TGTGCCAGCAGTGAAGGGGTGTGGAGCTCTGGGGCCAACGTCCTGACTTTC CASSEGVWSSGANVLTF
14 TRBJ2-7 TRBD2 few TRBV2 TGTGCCAGCAAATTGGGGGGGATCATCTACGAGCAGTACTTC CASKLGGIIYEQYF
17 TRBJ2-1 TRBD2 NA TRBV12-3/TRBV12-4 TGTGCCAGCAGTTTAGTGAAACTAGGACTAGCGGGGGATGAGCAGTTCTTC CASSLVKLGLAGDEQFF
13 TRBJ2-7 TRBD1 NA TRBV29-1 TGCAGCGTTAACACAGGGGCCTCCTACGAGCAGTACTTC CSVNTGASYEQYF
14 TRBJ2-5 NA NA TRBV7-8 TGTGCCAGCAGCTTAACAGGGTTCCAAGAGACCCAGTACTTC CASSLTGFQETQYF
15 TRBJ2-3 NA few TRBV20-1 TGCAGTGCCCTCGCTGCTCACCGGGTGAGGAATACGCAGTATTTT CSALAAHRVRNTQYF
16 TRBJ2-4 TRBD1 few TRBV9 TGTGCCAGCAGCCCGATGACAGGGGATGGTAAAAACATTCAGTACTTC CASSPMTGDGKNIQYF
15 TRBJ1-2 TRBD1 few TRBV6-1 TGTGCCAGCAGCCCTCTGAGGGGACAGAGCTATGGCTACACCTTC CASSPLRGQSYGYTF
13 TRBJ2-7 NA few TRBV5-1 TGCGCCAGCAGCGCGGACACCCCCTACGAGCAGTACTTC CASSADTPYEQYF
15 TRBJ2-5 NA NA TRBV11-2 TGTGCCAGCAGCTTAGATCGTCGGTCGTGGGAGACCCAGTACTTC CASSLDRRSWETQYF
14 TRBJ2-7 TRBD2 NA TRBV2 TGTGCCAGCAGACGACTAGCGGGGGGTTACGAGCAGTACTTC CASRRLAGGYEQYF
16 TRBJ2-1 TRBD2 few TRBV4-1 TGCGCCAGCAGCCAACCCCAGCGGGAGATAAAAAATGAGCAGTTCTTC CASSQPQREIKNEQFF
16 TRBJ2-2 TRBD2 NA TRBV7-6 TGTGCCAGCAGCTTAGTCGCGGGAGATAGCACCGGGGAGCTGTTTTTT CASSLVAGDSTGELFF
15 TRBJ2-1 NA many TRBV12-3/TRBV12-4 TGTGCCAGCAGTCCCGGGGGCAGCTCCTACAATGAGCAGTTCTTC CASSPGGSSYNEQFF
16 TRBJ1-6 NA few TRBV12-3/TRBV12-4 TGTGCCAGCAGTTTAAGGGCAGGGTGGGGTAATTCACCCCTCCACTTT CASSLRAGWGNSPLHF
14 TRBJ2-3 NA NA TRBV5-1 TGCGCCAGCAGCAGGTCCATGGGACAAGATACGCAGTATTTT CASSRSMGQDTQYF
15 TRBJ2-7 NA many TRBV27 TGTGCCAGCAGTTTTGGTGGGGGTAATACCTACGAGCAGTACTTC CASSFGGGNTYEQYF
13 TRBJ2-7 NA many TRBV5-5 TGTGCCAGCAGCTTGACACTCTCCTACGAGCAGTACTTC CASSLTLSYEQYF
14 TRBJ2-7 NA many TRBV9 TGTGCCAGCAGCGTAGGAGAACAGGGTGACGAGCAGTACTTC CASSVGEQGDEQYF
16 TRBJ1-4 TRBD1 NA TRBV5-1 TGCGCCAGCAGCTTGTCGCCAGGGGGCACTAATGAAAAACTGTTTTTT CASSLSPGGTNEKLFF
16 TRBJ2-7 TRBD2 NA TRBV20-1 TGCAGTGCTAGAGGGACTAGCGGGCCGAGCTCCTACGAGCAGTACTTC CSARGTSGPSSYEQYF
15 TRBJ1-3 NA NA TRBV2 TGTGCCAGCAGTGACGGGTTTAGCTCTGGAAACACCATATATTTT CASSDGFSSGNTIYF
14 TRBJ2-2 NA NA TRBV6-4 TGTGCCAGCAGTGACTCGATCAGGGCCGGGGAGCTGTTTTTT CASSDSIRAGELFF
15 TRBJ2-3 TRBD1 NA TRBV24-1 TGTGCCACCAGTGATCCGACAGGGTCAGCGGATACGCAGTATTTT CATSDPTGSADTQYF
16 TRBJ2-7 NA few TRBV7-8 TGTGCCAGCAGCTTAAGGTCGCGCGGGACATCGGGGGAGCAGTACTTC CASSLRSRGTSGEQYF
15 TRBJ2-5 NA few TRBV4-2 TGTGCCAGCAGCCAAGATTGGAGGGGTTCCGAGACCCAGTACTTC CASSQDWRGSETQYF
13 TRBJ2-3 NA many TRBV7-8 TGTGCCAGCAGCTTACCAGACAGGGATACGCAGTATTTT CASSLPDRDTQYF
15 TRBJ2-3 TRBD2 many TRBV10-1 TGCGCCAGCAGTGAGACGGGGGGATACACAGATACGCAGTATTTT CASSETGGYTDTQYF
13 TRBJ2-7 NA many TRBV7-6 TGTGCCAGCAGCTTAGTTGGCGGTTACGAGCAGTACTTC CASSLVGGYEQYF
12 TRBJ2-1 NA NA TRBV14 TGTGCCAGCAGCCCCTATAACAATGAGCAGTTCTTC CASSPYNNEQFF
14 TRBJ1-3 NA many TRBV20-1 TGCAGTGCTGGGACTCGTGGCTCTGGAAACACCATATATTTT CSAGTRGSGNTIYF